Below are 25 T cell receptor beta chains sequenced from a single sample in a study of cytomegalovirus exposure and HLA in healthy donors. With 60 Vbeta and 13 Jbeta primers, the PCR was carried out. Clones were sequenced by immunoSEQ multiplex PCR, and TCRdb holds only the in-frame ones, with some missing. The sample shows approximately 170,000 clones, roughly 79% of them seen only once. The sample taken for sequencing was PBMCs. These TCRs come from a woman in her thirties or forties in good health and CMV-seronegative.

This clone appeared a few times. One junction end disagrees with the germline gene, perhaps due to a read error. The chain combines TRBV7-7 with TRBJ2-1; 7 bases are shared with TRBD1. The CDR3 extends over 13 amino acids. The germline V gene has CDR1 SSHAT and CDR2 FNYEAQ (reference sequence). Written as DNA, the CDR3 is TGTGCTAGCAGCTTAGGACAGGCGAATGAGCAGTTCTTC. Protein sequence: CASSLGQANEQFF. The variable domain in full, with the rest retrieved from reference TRBV7-7 and TRBJ2-1, is GAGVSQSPRYKVTKRGQDVTLRCDPISSHATLYWYQQALGQGPEFLTYFNYEAQPDKSGLPSDRFSAERPEGSISTLTIQRTEQRDSAMYRCASSLGQANEQFFGPGTRLTVL.

The chain carries TRBV6-1 and TRBJ2-5; a weak D match, TRBD1 (7 bases). Trimming pared 8 bases from V and 4 bases from J, leaving 14 bases between. Germline V gene data show CDR1 as MNHNS and CDR2 as SASEGT. There are 13 residues in the CDR3. The CDR3 sequence: CASRRQGGETQYF. CDR3 in DNA: TGTGCCAGCCGCAGACAGGGAGGAGAGACCCAGTACTTC.

This clone was recorded once. This chain uses TRBV5-1 with TRBJ2-5; possibly TRBD1 for D (6 bases). Germline-derived CDR1 and CDR2 are SGHRS and YFSETQ. The CDR3 covers 15 residues. The germline V and J ends were trimmed by 0 bases and 5 bases, with 14 bases remaining between them. The CDR3: CASSLGGRGQETQYF. The CDR3 nucleotides are TGCGCCAGCAGCTTGGGGGGGCGAGGACAGGAGACCCAGTACTTC.

This clone showed up just once. V and J are TRBV13 and TRBJ1-1; 7 bases are a match to TRBD1. Germline values: CDR1 PRHDT, CDR2 FYEKMQ (reference sequence). J gave up 5 bases and V 4 bases, and 7 bases lay outside the gene matches. The length of the CDR3 is 14 residues. Here the CDR3 DNA reads TGTGCCAGCAGCTCCACAGGGGTGGGGACTGAAGCTTTCTTT. Translated: CASSSTGVGTEAFF.

The chain combines TRBV2 with TRBJ2-5; a possible D gene is TRBD2 (6 bases). The CDR3 has 13 residues. In germline, CDR1 is SNHLY, CDR2 FYNNEI. V was trimmed by 9 bases and J by 1 base, leaving 12 bases between them. The DNA for the CDR3 is TGTGCCAGGTCGAAGGGACTCCAAGAGACCCAGTACTTC. Its protein is CARSKGLQETQYF. Together with reference TRBV2 and TRBJ2-5, the CDR3 gives the full variable domain: EPEVTQTPSHQVTQMGQEVILRCVPISNHLYFYWYRQILGQKVEFLVSFYNNEISEKSEIFDDQFSVERPDGSNFTLKIRSTKLEDSAMYFCARSKGLQETQYFGPGTRLLVL.

V usage is TRBV12-5 and J usage is TRBJ1-2, with TRBD1 as a possible D gene (6 bases). The CDR3 runs 14 residues. The V gene lost 6 bases and the J gene lost 2 bases, with 13 bases spanning the gap. Germline lookup yields CDR1 LGHNT and CDR2 FRNRAP. CDR3 bases: TGTGCTAGTGGGGATTCTCAGGGGAACTATGGCTACACCTTC. Translation gives CASGDSQGNYGYTF. The full variable domain, rest sourced from reference TRBV12-5 and TRBJ1-2, is DARVTQTPRHKVTEMGQEVTMRCQPILGHNTVFWYRQTMMQGLELLAYFRNRAPLDDSGMPKDRFSAEMPDATLATLKIQPSEPRDSAVYFCASGDSQGNYGYTFGSGTRLTVV.

The genes are TRBV28 and TRBJ1-1; D possibly corresponds to TRBD1 (5 bases). The germline V and J ends were trimmed by 4 bases and 2 bases, with 14 bases remaining between them. The CDR3 is 15 amino acids. Germline V gives CDR1 MDHEN, CDR2 SYDVKM. This CDR3 reads CASSSPGTPNTEAFF. In DNA, the CDR3 is TGTGCCAGCAGTTCTCCCGGGACTCCTAACACTGAAGCTTTCTTT.

The chain uses TRBV5-1 and TRBJ2-3; 7 bases are shared with TRBD2. CDR1 is SGHRS and CDR2 is YFSETQ in the germline V gene. The trim removed 4 bases at V and 0 bases at J, leaving 5 bases unmatched. The CDR3 is made up of 15 amino acids. Here the CDR3 reads CASSLSGVSTDTQYF. CDR3 DNA sequence: TGCGCCAGCAGCCTCAGCGGGGTCAGCACAGATACGCAGTATTTT.

The gene calls are TRBV11-3 and TRBJ2-7, with TRBD1 matching over 8 bases. V trimming: 5 bases; J trimming: 1 base; junction bases outside the gene matches: 7. Per germline, CDR1 SGHNT and CDR2 YENEEA. The CDR3 has 15 amino acids. CDR3 sequence: CASSIRTGTSYEQYF. The CDR3 DNA reads as TGTGCCAGCAGCATCCGGACAGGGACTTCCTACGAGCAGTACTTC.

This chain joins TRBV19 and TRBJ2-5; 7 bases fit TRBD2. Germline CDR1 reads LNHDA; CDR2 reads SQIVND (reference sequence). The CDR3 is 15 amino acids. V trimming: 5 bases; J trimming: 4 bases; junction bases outside the gene matches: 10. CDR3 DNA: TGTGCCAGTAGTCGTCAAGGACTAGTCCGAGAGACCCAGTACTTC. Amino acid sequence: CASSRQGLVRETQYF.

The rearrangement uses TRBV5-6 and TRBJ2-7; D possibly corresponds to TRBD2 (6 bases). The CDR3 has 13 residues. Germline V gene lookup returns CDR1 SGHDT and CDR2 YYEEEE. Trimming took 4 bases from V and 5 from J, leaving 13 bases between them. DNA of the CDR3: TGTGCCAGCAGCCCCGTCGGGGGACACGAGCAGTACTTC. Translation gives CASSPVGGHEQYF.

The chain links TRBV12-5 to TRBJ2-7; 7 bases agree with TRBD2. The germline CDR1 and CDR2 sequences are LGHNT and FRNRAP. V dropped 1 base and J dropped 2; count of bases not matched to a gene: 2. There are 14 residues in the CDR3. CDR3 protein: CASGLGGGPYEQYF. The DNA for the CDR3 is TGTGCTAGTGGTTTGGGGGGGGGACCCTACGAGCAGTACTTC.

This clone has a single count. V is TRBV9 and J is TRBJ2-3, with TRBD2 as a possible D gene (5 bases). V was clipped by 0 bases and J by 4 bases, with 12 bases between them. CDR1 and CDR2 (germline): SGDLS, YYNGEE. This CDR3 has 15 amino acids. Written as DNA, the CDR3 is TGTGCCAGCAGCGTAGCCGGAGGTCCCCCAGATACGCAGTATTTT. It specifies CASSVAGGPPDTQYF.

Concerning this clone itself: Other DNA sequences in the same sample also yield this CDR3. This chain uses TRBV18 with TRBJ1-1, with D tentatively TRBD1 (6 bases). The CDR3 runs to 14 residues. Germline assignment: CDR1 KGHSH and CDR2 LQKENI. V was trimmed by 3 bases and J by 1 base, leaving 9 bases between them. The CDR3 bases are TGTGCCAGCTCACCCGAGACAGGGAACACTGAAGCTTTCTTT. It yields the protein CASSPETGNTEAFF. Together with reference TRBV18 and TRBJ1-1, the CDR3 gives the full variable domain: NAGVMQNPRHLVRRRGQEARLRCSPMKGHSHVYWYRQLPEEGLKFMVYLQKENIIDESGMPKERFSAEFPKEGPSILRIQQVVRGDSAAYFCASSPETGNTEAFFGQGTRLTVV.

J is TRBJ1-4 and V is TRBV5-4, with D unresolved. The V end lost 0 bases, the J end lost 4 bases, and 10 bases lay between the germline ends. Looked up from germline, CDR1 is SGHNT and CDR2 is YYREEE (reference sequence). This CDR3 comprises 15 residues. CDR3: CASSLDSPVNEKLFF. CDR3 sequence (DNA): TGTGCCAGCAGCTTGGACAGCCCAGTTAATGAAAAACTGTTTTTT.

This clone was seen more than once but under ten times. The V and J genes are TRBV6-1 and TRBJ1-1; 7 bases are shared with TRBD1. Trimming cost V 6 bases and J 6 bases; bases outside gene matches: 7. In germline, CDR1 is MNHNS, CDR2 SASEGT. This CDR3 region has 13 residues. CDR3 amino acids: CASSPTGSAEAFF. The CDR3 DNA reads TGTGCCAGCAGCCCGACAGGGTCGGCTGAAGCTTTCTTT.

This clone was counted between two and nine times. The rearrangement joins TRBV9 to TRBJ2-5; 11 nucleotides agree with TRBD1. The V segment lost 0 bases and the J segment 2 bases; nucleotides outside the gene matches: 12. Germline CDR1 and CDR2: SGDLS and YYNGEE. The CDR3 is made up of 19 amino acids. The CDR3 sequence: CASSVGGAGTGGVQETQYF. CDR3 in DNA: TGTGCCAGCAGCGTAGGAGGTGCCGGGACAGGGGGGGTTCAAGAGACCCAGTACTTC.

The gene calls are TRBV27 and TRBJ1-1; TRBD1 agrees at 9 bases. The ends lost 6 bases at V and 3 bases at J; junction bases unmatched: 2. There are 13 residues in the CDR3. Germline CDR1 is MNHEY and CDR2 is SMNVEV (reference sequence). The CDR3 sequence is CASRGQGYTEAFF. The CDR3 DNA is TGTGCCAGCAGGGGACAGGGTTACACTGAAGCTTTCTTT.

The chain joins TRBV30 to TRBJ2-3, with a weak D call TRBD2 (5 bases). Germline CDR1 is GTSNPN and CDR2 is SVGIG (reference sequence). Trimming left V 3 bases short and J 0 bases short, with 10 bases between. The CDR3 has 14 amino acids. The CDR3 region is CAWRSGASTDTQYF. In DNA form, the CDR3 reads TGTGCCTGGAGGAGCGGCGCTAGCACAGATACGCAGTATTTT.

The chain is built from TRBV7-9 and TRBJ2-7; a possible D gene is TRBD1 (6 bases). Trimming stripped 5 bases from V and 0 bases from J, with 11 bases between. Germline CDR1 SEHNR, CDR2 FQNEAQ (reference sequence). This CDR3 is 14 amino acids long. The CDR3 here is CASSLRQDSYEQYF. The CDR3 DNA reads as TGTGCCAGCAGCCTTCGACAGGACTCCTACGAGCAGTACTTC.

The rearrangement joins TRBV30 to TRBJ1-1; possible D gene TRBD1, 5 bases. V lost 0 bases, J lost 5 bases, and 16 bases lay in between. The CDR3 has 15 amino acids. Germline V gives CDR1 GTSNPN, CDR2 SVGIG (reference sequence). The CDR3 DNA follows: TGTGCCTGGAGTGTATCCCTCCAGGGTACTACTGAAGCTTTCTTT. Translating it yields CAWSVSLQGTTEAFF.

The chain uses TRBV5-1 and TRBJ2-1; 7 bases are shared with TRBD1. CDR1 is SGHRS and CDR2 is YFSETQ in the germline V gene. The CDR3 extends over 16 amino acids. V lost 1 base, J lost 5 bases, and 9 bases stayed unmatched. The CDR3 here is CASSLRRGRVDNEQFF. CDR3 DNA sequence: TGCGCCAGCAGCTTGAGAAGGGGGCGCGTGGACAATGAGCAGTTCTTC.

This clone was found once. The same CDR3 can be traced to other DNA sequences in this sample. V usage is TRBV7-2 and J usage is TRBJ2-5, with 7 bases fitting TRBD2. The ends lost 3 bases at V and 4 bases at J; junction bases unmatched: 5. The CDR3 is 14 amino acids. In germline, CDR1 is SGHTA, CDR2 FQGNSA. DNA for the CDR3: TGTGCCAGCAGCTTGACCGGCGGGAGAGAGACCCAGTACTTC. Its translation: CASSLTGGRETQYF.

This chain connects TRBV19 to TRBJ1-3; D remains unclear. Trimming took off 10 bases at V and 7 bases at J, with 8 bases between the two ends. Germline CDR1 and CDR2: LNHDA and SQIVND (reference sequence). This CDR3 is built from 10 residues. The CDR3 bases are TGTGCCACCGGAGGGAACACCATATATTTT. This encodes CATGGNTIYF.

V and J are TRBV11-3 and TRBJ2-2; 7 nucleotides line up with TRBD1. CDR3 length: 13 amino acids. The V and J ends lost 5 bases and 5 bases, in that order; junction bases with no gene match: 2. Germline CDR1 SGHNT, CDR2 YENEEA. The CDR3 protein is CASSPRGTGELFF. DNA of the CDR3: TGTGCCAGCAGCCCCAGGGGGACCGGGGAGCTGTTTTTT.